The source of this T cell receptor (beta chain) is a study of regulatory T cells in long-lasting Graves disease. The overall study: It was over 5 years of antithyroid drugs, with positive TSH receptor antibodies, that meant persistent Graves' disease. Notes on the study in general: Few sampled subjects may have lowered accuracy. Persistent disease exhibited a predilection for TRBV28, TRBJ1-2 and TRBJ2-5.

About this clonotype: Antigen specificity is unknown.

Researchers made TCR beta libraries by using iRepertoire HTBI primers and running Arm-PCR on CDR3 regions. TCRdb used MiXCR to reprocess the multiplex PCR reads, holding one entry per CDR3 protein. The sample lists hundreds of thousands of distinct CDR3 sequences; around 21% were seen once. Time point noted: persistent/refractory GD, antithyroid drugs over 5 years with positive TRAb. Construction of the TCR library relied on RNA isolated from PBMCs. V shed 5 bases and J shed 3 bases, with 13 bases lying between them. This CDR3 comprises 14 residues. Germline CDR1 reads SEHNR; CDR2 reads FQNEAQ (reference sequence).

The origin of this receptor is a female donor with Graves disease. This chain links TRBV7-9 with TRBJ1-2, with D possibly being TRBD1 (6 bases). Sequences were derived from peripheral blood mononuclear cells (PBMCs), sampled when the disease was refractory, from a patient treated with antithyroid drugs. This CDR3 reads CASSPSGDDYGYTF. CDR3 nucleotide sequence: TGTGCCAGCAGCCCTTCAGGGGACGACTATGGCTACACCTTC.